These 18 T cell receptor beta chains were sequenced from one sample in a study of cytomegalovirus exposure and HLA in healthy donors. PCR was performed using 60 Vbeta and 13 Jbeta primers. Profiling relied on immunoSEQ multiplex PCR, and the TCRdb table lists in-frame clones only, not all of them. Of 150,000 or so clones listed, around 76% are singletons. Material: PBMCs. The source is a woman aged 40 to 50 in good health and CMV-seronegative.

The chain employs TRBV20-1 and TRBJ1-1, with TRBD1 matching over 7 bases. Germline assignment: CDR1 DFQATT and CDR2 SNEGSKA (reference sequence). Germline trimming cut 6 bases from V and 10 bases from J; bases unmatched to any gene: 8. CDR3 length: 11 residues. The DNA of the CDR3 is TGCAGTGCCTTAACAGGGGAGTCAGCTTTCTTT. It encodes CSALTGESAFF.

This clone showed up just once. V is TRBV30 and J is TRBJ2-1; TRBD2 aligns across 8 bases. V shed 1 base, J shed 8 bases, and the junction held 7 bases outside the gene matches. Germline assignment: CDR1 GTSNPN and CDR2 SVGIG (reference sequence). CDR3 length equals 14 residues. CDR3 sequence: CAWSESGSMHEQFF. The CDR3 DNA reads as TGTGCCTGGAGTGAGAGCGGGAGTATGCATGAGCAGTTCTTC.

This clone was detected only a few times. The rearrangement uses TRBV5-1 and TRBJ2-1; 7 bases fit TRBD1. This CDR3 spans 14 amino acids. Trimming took 0 bases from V and 10 from J; bases not matched to a gene: 7. Germline CDR1 SGHRS, CDR2 YFSETQ. The CDR3 sequence: CASSLEWDRREQFF. CDR3 nucleotides: TGCGCCAGCAGCTTGGAATGGGACAGAAGGGAGCAGTTCTTC.

The chain links TRBV7-2 to TRBJ1-1; no reliable D call. Per germline, CDR1 SGHTA and CDR2 FQGNSA. The CDR3 length is 17 residues. Between the trimmed V and J ends, which lost 1 base and 5 bases, there was a span of 20 bases. The CDR3 is CASSLGRRSNLATEAFF. The CDR3 DNA is TGTGCCAGCAGCTTAGGGAGGCGGTCAAACCTGGCGACTGAAGCTTTCTTT. Drawing the rest from reference TRBV7-2 and TRBJ1-1, the complete variable domain is GAGVSQSPSNKVTEKGKDVELRCDPISGHTALYWYRQSLGQGLEFLIYFQGNSAPDKSGLPSDRFSAERTGGSVSTLTIQRTQQEDSAVYLCASSLGRRSNLATEAFFGQGTRLTVV.

This CDR3 is CASSSNRGKWIYEQYF. Here the CDR3 DNA reads TGTGCCAGCAGCTCCAACAGGGGAAAATGGATCTACGAGCAGTACTTC. The rearrangement links TRBV11-2 to TRBJ2-7; 7 nucleotides agree with TRBD1. Germline lookup yields CDR1 SGHAT and CDR2 FQNNGV. Unmatched junction bases numbered 12, after V lost 4 bases and J lost 3 bases. The CDR3 contains 16 residues.

The chain employs TRBV7-3 and TRBJ2-3; D is perhaps TRBD1 (5 bases). The CDR3 consists of 11 residues. V shed 2 bases and J shed 8 bases, with 5 bases lying between them. Germline V gene lookup returns CDR1 SGHTA and CDR2 FQGTGA. CDR3 residues: CASSLGATQYF. The CDR3 DNA follows: TGTGCCAGCAGCTTAGGGGCTACGCAGTATTTT.

This chain uses TRBV15 with TRBJ1-1, with D possibly being TRBD1 (5 bases). V was clipped by 3 bases and J by 9 bases, with 20 bases between them. The CDR3 contains 15 residues. Germline V gene lookup returns CDR1 LNHNV and CDR2 YYDKDF (reference sequence). CDR3 nucleotide sequence: TGTGCCACCAGCAGCAACCTCCCAGGGTCTGCACAAGCTTTCTTT. This codes for CATSSNLPGSAQAFF.

The chain couples TRBV28 to TRBJ2-7; TRBD1 aligns across 7 bases. The V gene's germline CDR1 is MDHEN and CDR2 SYDVKM. Unmatched junction bases numbered 7, after V lost 5 bases and J lost 3 bases. The CDR3 loop spans 14 amino acids. The CDR3 DNA reads TGTGCCAGCAGTCAAAGCACAGGGGTCTACGAGCAGTACTTC. Translation: CASSQSTGVYEQYF.

The chain couples TRBV5-1 to TRBJ2-3; possible D gene TRBD2, 6 bases. In germline, CDR1 is SGHRS, CDR2 YFSETQ. This CDR3 region has 14 residues. V was clipped by 1 base and J by 4 bases, with 10 bases between them. The CDR3 DNA reads as TGCGCCAGCAGCTTGACGGGAGAGCCAGATACGCAGTATTTT. Its translation is CASSLTGEPDTQYF.

Comment on this clone: Relative to the germline gene, one junction end is altered; a read error may explain this. The V call is TRBV7-7, the J call TRBJ2-3; tentatively, D is TRBD2 (5 bases). From germline, CDR1 is SSHAT and CDR2 FNYEAQ (reference sequence). The CDR3 consists of 14 residues. The CDR3: CASSLSEGPDTQYF. CDR3 nucleotide sequence: TGTGCTAGCAGCTTAAGCGAGGGCCCAGATACGCAGTATTTT.

The chain employs TRBV9 and TRBJ1-5; TRBD1 matches 9 bases. V dropped 0 bases and J dropped 4; count of bases not matched to a gene: 2. Germline loops: CDR1 SGDLS, CDR2 YYNGEE. This CDR3 has 15 residues. CDR3 region: CASSVGQGVNQPQHF. The CDR3 nucleotides are TGTGCCAGCAGCGTAGGACAGGGGGTAAATCAGCCCCAGCATTTT.

The chain employs TRBV29-1 and TRBJ2-1, with TRBD2 matching over 7 bases. Germline CDR1 and CDR2: SQVTM and ANQGSEA. J lost 7 bases, V lost 5 bases, and 8 bases had no gene match. This CDR3 has 13 amino acids. Here the CDR3 reads CSVKSGMSNEQFF. DNA for the CDR3: TGCAGCGTTAAGAGCGGGATGTCGAATGAGCAGTTCTTC.

The chain employs TRBV5-6 and TRBJ2-7, with 8 positions matching TRBD1. With 4 bases clipped from V and 5 bases from J, the junction kept 11 bases outside the gene matches. Germline V gives CDR1 SGHDT, CDR2 YYEEEE. The CDR3 length is 15 residues. DNA of the CDR3: TGTGCCAGCAGCCCACTTGGACAGGGTACAGACGAGCAGTACTTC. It yields the protein CASSPLGQGTDEQYF.

This clone has only a few counts. CDR3 region: CASNSQETQYF. The CDR3 DNA reads as TGTGCCAGCAACAGTCAAGAGACCCAGTACTTC. This chain connects TRBV6-6 to TRBJ2-5; no definite D call. The ends were cut back, 7 bases at V and 2 bases at J, with 5 bases in the middle. There are 11 residues in the CDR3. Per germline, CDR1 MNHNY and CDR2 SVGAGI (reference sequence).

The rearrangement links TRBV5-3 to TRBJ1-3, with a weak D call TRBD1 (5 bases). TRBV5-3 is noted as an ORF with a role that remains uncertain. V dropped 4 bases and J dropped 0 bases, with 14 bases sitting between them. The CDR3 has 16 residues. The CDR3 region has the DNA TGTGCCAGAAGCGGGGAGGGACGGTTCTCTGGAAACACCATATATTTT. Amino acids: CARSGEGRFSGNTIYF.

The chain carries TRBV7-3 and TRBJ1-3, with a possible D match to TRBD1 (5 bases). CDR1 and CDR2 (germline): SGHTA, FQGTGA. Trimming cost V 2 bases and J 2 bases, with 16 bases left between them. This CDR3 spans 17 amino acids. CDR3: CASSLGPQGSTGNTIYF. The CDR3 bases are TGTGCCAGCAGCTTAGGTCCCCAGGGTAGCACTGGAAACACCATATATTTT.

This sequence joins TRBV15 and TRBJ1-4; 7 bases are a match to TRBD1. Germline-derived CDR1 and CDR2 are LNHNV and YYDKDF (reference sequence). V dropped 11 bases and J dropped 6; count of bases not matched to a gene: 18. The CDR3 runs to 16 residues. CDR3: CASSTGVVSADEKLFF. The CDR3 DNA is TGTGCCTCCTCTACAGGGGTTGTTTCGGCTGATGAAAAACTGTTTTTT.

This CDR3 is CASSPWTGRETQYF. The DNA for the CDR3 is TGTGCCAGCAGCCCCTGGACAGGGCGGGAGACCCAGTACTTC. V usage is TRBV5-8 and J usage is TRBJ2-5, with TRBD1 matching 8 bases. Germline V gene lookup returns CDR1 SGHTS and CDR2 YDEGEE. J was trimmed by 5 bases and V by 4 bases; bases with no gene match: 7. CDR3 size: 14 residues.